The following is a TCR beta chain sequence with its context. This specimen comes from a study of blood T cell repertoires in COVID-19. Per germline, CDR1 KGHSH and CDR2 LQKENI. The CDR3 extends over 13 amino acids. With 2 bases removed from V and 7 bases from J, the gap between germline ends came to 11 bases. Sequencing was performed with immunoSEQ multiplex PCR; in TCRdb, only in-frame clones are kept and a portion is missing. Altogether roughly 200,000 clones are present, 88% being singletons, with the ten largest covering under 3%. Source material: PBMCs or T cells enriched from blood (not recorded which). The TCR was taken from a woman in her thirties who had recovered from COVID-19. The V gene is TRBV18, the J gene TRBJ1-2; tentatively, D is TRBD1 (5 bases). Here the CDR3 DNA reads TGTGCCAGCTCACCAGGGAGGGGAGCTGGCTACACCTTC. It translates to CASSPGRGAGYTF.